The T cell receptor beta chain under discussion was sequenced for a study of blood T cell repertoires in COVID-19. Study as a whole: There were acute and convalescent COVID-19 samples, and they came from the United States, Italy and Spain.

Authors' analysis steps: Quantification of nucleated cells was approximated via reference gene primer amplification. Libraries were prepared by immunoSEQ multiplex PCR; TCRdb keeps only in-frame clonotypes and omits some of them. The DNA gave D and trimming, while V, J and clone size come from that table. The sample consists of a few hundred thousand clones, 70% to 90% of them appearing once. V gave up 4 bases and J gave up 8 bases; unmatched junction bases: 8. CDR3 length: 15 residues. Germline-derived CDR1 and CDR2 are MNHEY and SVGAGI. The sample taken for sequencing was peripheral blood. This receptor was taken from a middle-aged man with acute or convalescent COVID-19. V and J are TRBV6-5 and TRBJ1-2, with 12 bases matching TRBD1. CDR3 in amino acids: CASSWTPGQGAGYTF. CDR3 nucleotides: TGTGCCAGCAGTTGGACGCCGGGACAGGGGGCGGGCTACACCTTC.